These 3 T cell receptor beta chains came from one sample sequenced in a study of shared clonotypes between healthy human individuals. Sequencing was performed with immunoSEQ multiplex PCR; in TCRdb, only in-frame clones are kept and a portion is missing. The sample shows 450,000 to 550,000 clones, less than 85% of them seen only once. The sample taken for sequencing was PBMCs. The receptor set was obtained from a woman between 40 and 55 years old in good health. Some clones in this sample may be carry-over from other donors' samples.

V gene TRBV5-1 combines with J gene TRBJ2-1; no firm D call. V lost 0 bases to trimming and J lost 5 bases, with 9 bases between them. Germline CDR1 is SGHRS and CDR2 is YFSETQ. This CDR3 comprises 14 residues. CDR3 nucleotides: TGCGCCAGCAGCTTGGCCGTCCCAAACAATGAGCAGTTCTTC. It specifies CASSLAVPNNEQFF.

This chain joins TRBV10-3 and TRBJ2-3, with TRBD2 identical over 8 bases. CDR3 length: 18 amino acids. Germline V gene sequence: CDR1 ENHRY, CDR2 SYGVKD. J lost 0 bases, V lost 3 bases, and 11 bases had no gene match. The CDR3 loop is CAISDRAGGSASTDTQYF. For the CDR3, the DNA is TGTGCCATCAGTGACAGGGCGGGAGGCAGTGCTAGCACAGATACGCAGTATTTT.

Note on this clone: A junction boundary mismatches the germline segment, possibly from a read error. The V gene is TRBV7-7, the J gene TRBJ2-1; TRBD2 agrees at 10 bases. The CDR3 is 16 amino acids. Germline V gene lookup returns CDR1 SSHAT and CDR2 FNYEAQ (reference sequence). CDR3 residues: CASSLDLAGVGNEQFF. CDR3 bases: TGTGCTAGCAGCTTAGATCTAGCGGGAGTAGGGAATGAGCAGTTCTTC.